This TCR beta chain was retrieved from a study of T cells after somatic rescue of genetic block. Clones were sequenced by immunoSEQ multiplex PCR, and TCRdb holds only the in-frame ones, with some missing. Among 85,000 to 100,000 clones listed, more than 80% were seen once. This CDR3 has 15 residues. The V gene's germline CDR1 is SQVTM and CDR2 ANQGSEA. V was clipped by 6 bases and J by 6 bases; unmatched bases: 13. The clonotype originates from a woman aged 18-35 years. The gene calls are TRBV29-1 and TRBJ1-2; TRBD1 matches 10 bases. The sequenced material came from peripheral blood mononuclear cells (PBMCs). CDR3 region: CSVRGRVGTGDGYTF. The CDR3 DNA is TGCAGCGTCCGAGGACGTGTTGGGACAGGGGATGGCTACACCTTC.